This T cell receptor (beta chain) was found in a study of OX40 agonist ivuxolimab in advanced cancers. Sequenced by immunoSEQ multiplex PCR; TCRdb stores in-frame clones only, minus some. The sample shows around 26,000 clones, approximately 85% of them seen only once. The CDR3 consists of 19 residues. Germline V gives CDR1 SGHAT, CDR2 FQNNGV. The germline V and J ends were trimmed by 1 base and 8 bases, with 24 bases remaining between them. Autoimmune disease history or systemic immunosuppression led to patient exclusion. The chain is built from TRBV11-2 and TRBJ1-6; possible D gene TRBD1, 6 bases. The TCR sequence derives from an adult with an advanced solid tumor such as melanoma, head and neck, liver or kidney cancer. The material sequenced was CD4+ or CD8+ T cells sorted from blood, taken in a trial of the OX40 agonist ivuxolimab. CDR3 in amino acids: CASSLARLNSGARYSPLHF. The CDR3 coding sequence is TGTGCCAGCAGCTTAGCCCGCCTGAACTCAGGGGCGCGATATTCACCCCTCCACTTT.